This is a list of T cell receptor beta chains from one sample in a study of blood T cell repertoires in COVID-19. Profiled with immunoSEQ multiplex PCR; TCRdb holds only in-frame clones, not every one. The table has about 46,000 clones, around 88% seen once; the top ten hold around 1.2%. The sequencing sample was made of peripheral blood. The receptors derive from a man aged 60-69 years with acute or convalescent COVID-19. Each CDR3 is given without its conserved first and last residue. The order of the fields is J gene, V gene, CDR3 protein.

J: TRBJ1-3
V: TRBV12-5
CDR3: ASGLDTGLTVSGNTIY

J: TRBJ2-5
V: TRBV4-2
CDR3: ASSYGRGEETQY

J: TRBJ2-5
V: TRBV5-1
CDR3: ASSGAGVLQETQY

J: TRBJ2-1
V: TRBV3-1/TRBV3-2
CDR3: ASSPRTPQALF

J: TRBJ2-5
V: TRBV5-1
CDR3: ASSRQGGETQY

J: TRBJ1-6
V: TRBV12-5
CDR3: ASGFAQFVDAHGKGGFYNSPLH

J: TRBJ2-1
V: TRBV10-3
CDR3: AISRTSGRDEQF

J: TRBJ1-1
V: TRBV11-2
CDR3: ASSTPPGQGWRNTEAF

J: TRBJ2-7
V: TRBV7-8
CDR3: ASSLGAGGLYEQY

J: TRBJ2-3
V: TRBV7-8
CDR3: ASREGLRISDTQY

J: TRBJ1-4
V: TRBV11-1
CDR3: ASSPFRVNNEKLF

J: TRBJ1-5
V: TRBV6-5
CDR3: ASSWGQANQPQH

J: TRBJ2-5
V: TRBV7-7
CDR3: ASSQGPQETQY

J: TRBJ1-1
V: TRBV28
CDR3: ASLTKGQGNTEAF

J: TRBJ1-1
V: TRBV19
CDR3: ASSTRTGQNTEAF

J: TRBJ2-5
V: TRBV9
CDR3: ASSVAGGTWETQY

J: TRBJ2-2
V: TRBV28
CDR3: ASSSGLRNTGELF

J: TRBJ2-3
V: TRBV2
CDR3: ASSEEGRSQY

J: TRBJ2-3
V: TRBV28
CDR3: ASTAGGTTDTQY

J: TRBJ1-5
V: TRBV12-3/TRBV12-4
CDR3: ASSLLGLQPQH

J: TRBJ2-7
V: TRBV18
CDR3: ASSPLRASGEQY

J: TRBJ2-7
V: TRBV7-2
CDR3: ASSYPGQGDNEQY

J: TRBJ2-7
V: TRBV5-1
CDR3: ASSPRTGWPYEQY

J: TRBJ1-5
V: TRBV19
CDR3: ASSPLITVNQPQH

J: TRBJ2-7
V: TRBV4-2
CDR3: ASSKGTSGSYEQY

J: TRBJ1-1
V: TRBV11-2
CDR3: ASSLGAGLRAF

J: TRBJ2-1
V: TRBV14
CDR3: ASSRVRGVGLYNEQF

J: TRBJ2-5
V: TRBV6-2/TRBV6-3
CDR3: ASSYSRGTKETQY

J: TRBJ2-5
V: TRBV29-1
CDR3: SVEGGSVETQY

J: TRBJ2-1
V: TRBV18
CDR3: ASSTNRDNEQF

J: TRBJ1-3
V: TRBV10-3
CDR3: AISFGGSGNTIY

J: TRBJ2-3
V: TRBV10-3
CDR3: AISASPHTSTDTQY

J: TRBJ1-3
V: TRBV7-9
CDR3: ASSSGGDVPTIY

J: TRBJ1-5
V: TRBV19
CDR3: ASSIRRGMEPQH

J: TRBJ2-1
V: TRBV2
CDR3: ASSERAGSSYNEQF